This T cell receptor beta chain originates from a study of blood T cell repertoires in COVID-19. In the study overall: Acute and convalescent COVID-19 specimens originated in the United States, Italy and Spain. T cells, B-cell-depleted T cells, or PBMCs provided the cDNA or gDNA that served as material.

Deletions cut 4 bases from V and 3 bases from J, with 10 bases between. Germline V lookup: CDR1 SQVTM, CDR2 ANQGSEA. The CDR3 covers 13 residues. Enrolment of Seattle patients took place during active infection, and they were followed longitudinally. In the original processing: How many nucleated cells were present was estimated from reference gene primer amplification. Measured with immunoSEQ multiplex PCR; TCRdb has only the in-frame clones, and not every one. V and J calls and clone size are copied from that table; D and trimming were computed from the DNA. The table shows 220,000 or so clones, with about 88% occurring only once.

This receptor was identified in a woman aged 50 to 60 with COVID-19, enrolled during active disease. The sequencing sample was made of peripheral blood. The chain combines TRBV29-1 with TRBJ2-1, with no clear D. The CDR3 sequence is CSVGRRLYNEQFF. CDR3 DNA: TGCAGCGTTGGGCGGAGACTCTACAATGAGCAGTTCTTC.